The rows below give T cell receptor beta chains drawn from one sample of a study of T cell responses to AZD1222 COVID-19 vaccine. The data were produced by immunoSEQ multiplex PCR, yet TCRdb's version contains in-frame clones alone and is incomplete. The data hold 100,000 to 150,000 clones, with 86% observed a single time. The source material was peripheral blood, sampled on day 0 of AZD1222 vaccination. The receptors stem from an adult in good health. CDR3s include the opening cysteine and the closing phenylalanine or tryptophan. D genes are given only for firm matches. The size of a clone is reported for some rows only, either as once, few or many, or as a class for expanded clones.

clone size: .
D gene: TRBD1
J gene: TRBJ1-4
V gene: TRBV18
CDR3 protein: CASSHGQGNEKLFF
CDR3 DNA: TGTGCCAGCTCACACGGACAGGGGAATGAAAAACTGTTTTTT

clone size: .
D gene: TRBD1
J gene: TRBJ1-2
V gene: TRBV7-3
CDR3 protein: CASSFNAGQGIDGYTF
CDR3 DNA: TGTGCCAGCAGCTTTAACGCGGGACAGGGAATCGATGGCTACACCTTC

clone size: .
D gene: .
J gene: TRBJ1-5
V gene: TRBV6-2/TRBV6-3
CDR3 protein: CASSVRENQPQHF
CDR3 DNA: TGTGCCAGCAGTGTTAGGGAGAATCAGCCCCAGCATTTT

clone size: .
D gene: .
J gene: TRBJ2-1
V gene: TRBV13
CDR3 protein: CASSSWTGNEQFF
CDR3 DNA: TGTGCCAGCAGCTCTTGGACTGGGAATGAGCAGTTCTTC

clone size: .
D gene: .
J gene: TRBJ2-7
V gene: TRBV7-2
CDR3 protein: CASSLAGTKSYEQYF
CDR3 DNA: TGTGCCAGCAGCTTAGCCGGGACAAAATCCTACGAGCAGTACTTC

clone size: .
D gene: TRBD2
J gene: TRBJ2-3
V gene: TRBV9
CDR3 protein: CASSPTVRETDTQYF
CDR3 DNA: TGTGCCAGCAGCCCGACCGTGCGGGAGACAGATACGCAGTATTTT

clone size: .
D gene: .
J gene: TRBJ1-4
V gene: TRBV15
CDR3 protein: CATSRNGRGGEKLFF
CDR3 DNA: TGTGCCACCAGCAGAAATGGTAGAGGTGGTGAAAAACTGTTTTTT

clone size: .
D gene: .
J gene: TRBJ1-3
V gene: TRBV13
CDR3 protein: CASSFGTYGNTIYF
CDR3 DNA: TGTGCCAGCAGCTTTGGGACATATGGAAACACCATATATTTT

clone size: .
D gene: .
J gene: TRBJ2-1
V gene: TRBV6-5
CDR3 protein: CASKPGPALGNEQFF
CDR3 DNA: TGTGCCAGCAAACCGGGACCCGCACTAGGGAATGAGCAGTTCTTC

clone size: .
D gene: .
J gene: TRBJ2-7
V gene: TRBV19
CDR3 protein: CASSIVDIPYEQYF
CDR3 DNA: TGTGCCAGTAGTATAGTTGACATACCCTACGAGCAGTACTTC

clone size: .
D gene: .
J gene: TRBJ1-2
V gene: TRBV4-1
CDR3 protein: CASSQDFQGPSGYTF
CDR3 DNA: TGCGCCAGCAGCCAAGATTTTCAGGGCCCGAGTGGCTACACCTTC

clone size: .
D gene: .
J gene: TRBJ1-1
V gene: TRBV4-3
CDR3 protein: CASSQEHMNTEAFF
CDR3 DNA: TGCGCCAGCAGCCAAGAACATATGAACACTGAAGCTTTCTTT

clone size: .
D gene: TRBD1
J gene: TRBJ1-1
V gene: TRBV5-1
CDR3 protein: CASSSGQGGFSTEAFF
CDR3 DNA: TGCGCCAGCAGCTCCGGACAGGGAGGTTTTTCGACTGAAGCTTTCTTT

clone size: .
D gene: TRBD1
J gene: TRBJ2-1
V gene: TRBV5-1
CDR3 protein: CASSPGQAYNEQFF
CDR3 DNA: TGCGCCAGCAGCCCCGGACAGGCGTACAATGAGCAGTTCTTC

clone size: .
D gene: TRBD2
J gene: TRBJ2-5
V gene: TRBV7-2
CDR3 protein: CASSTRLAGGPETQYF
CDR3 DNA: TGTGCCAGCAGCACCCGACTAGCGGGGGGGCCAGAGACCCAGTACTTC

clone size: .
D gene: .
J gene: TRBJ2-5
V gene: TRBV3-1/TRBV3-2
CDR3 protein: CASSDTRETYQETQYF
CDR3 DNA: TGTGCCAGCAGCGATACCCGGGAGACGTACCAAGAGACCCAGTACTTC

clone size: once
D gene: .
J gene: TRBJ2-1
V gene: TRBV11-3
CDR3 protein: CASSSYLAGEQFF
CDR3 DNA: TGTGCCAGCAGCTCCTATCTGGCCGGTGAGCAGTTCTTC

clone size: .
D gene: .
J gene: TRBJ1-5
V gene: TRBV4-3
CDR3 protein: CASSQAVSQPQHF
CDR3 DNA: TGCGCCAGCAGCCAAGCCGTGAGTCAGCCCCAGCATTTT

clone size: once
D gene: TRBD1
J gene: TRBJ1-4
V gene: TRBV5-1
CDR3 protein: CASSLGTGANEKLFF
CDR3 DNA: TGCGCCAGCAGCTTGGGGACAGGGGCTAATGAAAAACTGTTTTTT

clone size: .
D gene: .
J gene: TRBJ2-2
V gene: TRBV6-5
CDR3 protein: CASSSLTGSTGELFF
CDR3 DNA: TGTGCCAGCAGTTCTCTAACAGGGTCCACCGGGGAGCTGTTTTTT

clone size: .
D gene: TRBD1
J gene: TRBJ1-3
V gene: TRBV27
CDR3 protein: CASRRTGLGSGNTIYF
CDR3 DNA: TGTGCCAGCAGGCGGACAGGATTGGGGTCTGGAAACACCATATATTTT

clone size: .
D gene: TRBD2
J gene: TRBJ2-5
V gene: TRBV6-2/TRBV6-3
CDR3 protein: CASSFGEGRTQYF
CDR3 DNA: TGTGCCAGCAGTTTCGGGGAGGGTAGGACCCAGTACTTC

clone size: .
D gene: .
J gene: TRBJ1-2
V gene: TRBV5-8
CDR3 protein: CASSRGENYGYTF
CDR3 DNA: TGTGCCAGCAGCCGAGGAGAGAACTATGGCTACACCTTC

clone size: .
D gene: TRBD1
J gene: TRBJ1-2
V gene: TRBV6-5
CDR3 protein: CASTRTGEENYGYTF
CDR3 DNA: TGTGCCAGCACTCGGACAGGGGAAGAGAACTATGGCTACACCTTC

clone size: .
D gene: .
J gene: TRBJ1-1
V gene: TRBV10-3
CDR3 protein: CAISEDRIAEAFF
CDR3 DNA: TGTGCCATCAGTGAAGACAGGATCGCTGAAGCTTTCTTT